The rows below give T cell receptor beta chains drawn from one sample of a study of T-cell reconstitution after alpha-beta-depleted transplantation in children. One entry per CDR3 protein results from TCRdb running MiXCR on the PCR reads. The sample shows roughly 48,000 distinct CDR3 sequences, over 4.5% of them seen only once. Sample: PBMCs, mostly from graft donor cells, taken 60 days after TCRalphabeta/CD19-depleted stem cell transplant. These receptors were collected from a female patient aged 2 to 10 who had a stem cell transplant for aplastic anemia, so the T cells may come from the graft donor. The CDR3 runs from the conserved cysteine through the conserved F or W. D genes are given only for firm matches.

>.|TRBV12-3/TRBV12-4|TRBJ1-5
CASSRAKRQGPQHF
>TRBD1|TRBV20-1|TRBJ1-1
CSATQGALMNTEAFF
>.|TRBV12-3/TRBV12-4|TRBJ1-1
CASSFSAGAEAFF
>.|TRBV27|TRBJ2-1
CARGSPTYNEQFF
>.|TRBV27|TRBJ2-7
CASSPLPRRGNDEQYF
>.|TRBV7-8|TRBJ2-5
CASSLLPDATQYF
>TRBD2|TRBV9|TRBJ2-1
CASNGGGYNEQFF
>TRBD2|TRBV6-5|TRBJ2-5
CASRGTSGGRETQYF
>TRBD1|TRBV11-2|TRBJ2-3
CASSKTGDAQYF
>.|TRBV28|TRBJ2-7
CASRTVYEQYF
>TRBD2|TRBV7-2|TRBJ2-3
CASSFGGGAGTDTQYF
>TRBD2|TRBV7-6|TRBJ2-1
CASSGRPGLAGYNEQFF
>TRBD2|TRBV6-4|TRBJ2-7
CASSDGTSGSEQYF
>.|TRBV27|TRBJ2-7
CASSFAGAFSYEQYF
>.|TRBV28|TRBJ2-5
CASSHGETQYF
>.|TRBV12-3/TRBV12-4|TRBJ1-1
CASSFEIATEAFF
>.|TRBV24-1|TRBJ2-7
CAVGGTGEQYF
>.|TRBV5-1|TRBJ2-3
CASSLGTGATDTQYF
>.|TRBV6-2/TRBV6-3|TRBJ2-1
CASSNEGLQVNEQFF
>.|TRBV12-3/TRBV12-4|TRBJ1-1
CASSLARGVNTEAFF
>.|TRBV6-6|TRBJ2-2
CASSYRENTGELFF
>TRBD1|TRBV28|TRBJ2-7
CASRRQGGPYEQYF
>TRBD1|TRBV6-1|TRBJ2-1
CASSSRTGGEFNEQFF
>.|TRBV28|TRBJ1-2
CAVQIGSRGYTF
>.|TRBV30|TRBJ2-3
CAWSVLRDTQYF
>.|TRBV5-1|TRBJ2-7
CASSLDQYEQYF
>TRBD1|TRBV20-1|TRBJ1-4
CSARAPGQDEKLFF
>.|TRBV7-2|TRBJ1-5
CASSLGLNQPQHF
>TRBD2|TRBV5-6|TRBJ2-3
CASSLRGGDTQYF
>.|TRBV28|TRBJ1-5
CASQGYSNQPQHF
>TRBD1|TRBV12-3/TRBV12-4|TRBJ1-1
CASSLRGQGATEAFF
>.|TRBV9|TRBJ1-2
CASSVSASNTEGYTF
>.|TRBV12-3/TRBV12-4|TRBJ2-5
CASSFGGAETQYF
>TRBD2|TRBV5-1|TRBJ2-5
CASSLDTSAETQYF
>TRBD1|TRBV6-1|TRBJ2-7
CASTNRGRHEQYF
>.|TRBV12-3/TRBV12-4|TRBJ1-1
CASSRQSLGNTEAFF
>.|TRBV7-8|TRBJ2-1
CASRMTEFNEQFF
>.|TRBV7-2|TRBJ1-3
CASSPQGNGGNTIYF
>.|TRBV28|TRBJ1-5
CASTLPGQGSNQPQHF
>TRBD1|TRBV2|TRBJ2-1
CASSGQGVGDEQFF
>.|TRBV28|TRBJ1-2
CAGFSLNYGYTF
>TRBD1|TRBV7-9|TRBJ1-3
CASRRTGFGNTIYF
>.|TRBV7-8|TRBJ2-1
CASSFSSTGRAYNEQFF
>TRBD2|TRBV12-3/TRBV12-4|TRBJ2-1
CASRSSGIYNEQFF
>.|TRBV10-3|TRBJ2-3
CAIRGTSQFTDTQYF
>TRBD1|TRBV20-1|TRBJ1-6
CSAISGQGFSYSPLHF
>TRBD2|TRBV4-2|TRBJ2-3
CASSLSHSGGTDTQYF
>TRBD2|TRBV18|TRBJ2-2
CASSPWRGANTGELFF
>.|TRBV5-6|TRBJ1-5
CASSLGAQGYSQPQHF
>.|TRBV3-1|TRBJ1-2
CASSQAGYGYTF
>TRBD2|TRBV9|TRBJ2-1
CASSVGLAGAFSYNEQFF
>.|TRBV24-1|TRBJ2-5
CATRGGGQETQYF
>.|TRBV28|TRBJ2-5
CASSSRTPKGTQYF